Listed here is a single T cell receptor beta chain. This table comes from immunoSEQ multiplex PCR, and its TCRdb copy is limited to in-frame clones, with some not included. Of 110,000 or so clones in the sample, approximately 80% were seen once. The data stem from a study of control samples from healthy donors and cancer patients. This sequence originates from a man between 18 and 29 years old in good health. Material: blood.

CDR3 in amino acids: CASRLDRGQTETQYF. CDR3 DNA sequence: TGTGCCAGCAGACTCGACAGGGGGCAGACGGAGACCCAGTACTTC. This chain joins TRBV6-5 and TRBJ2-5, with 10 bases lining up with TRBD1. This CDR3 is 15 amino acids long. With 6 bases clipped from V and 5 bases from J, the junction kept 9 bases outside the gene matches. CDR1 and CDR2 from the germline V gene are MNHEY and SVGAGI.